The 18 T cell receptor beta chains presented below share a single source sample, sequenced in a study of blood T cell repertoires in COVID-19. Data came from immunoSEQ multiplex PCR; TCRdb stores just in-frame clones and leaves some out. The sample holds just over 200,000 clones, around 81% seen once. The sequenced sample consisted of peripheral blood. These TCRs come from an older woman with acute or convalescent COVID-19.

J is TRBJ1-6 and V is TRBV27; D is uncertain. The germline gives CDR1 MNHEY, CDR2 SMNVEV (reference sequence). V lost 3 bases, J lost 10 bases, and 7 bases lay in between. This CDR3 region has 12 residues. The CDR3 region is CASSFQFSPLHF. In nucleotides, the CDR3 is TGTGCCAGCAGTTTCCAATTCTCACCCCTCCACTTT.

This clone was found a few times. The chain has TRBV2 and TRBJ1-4; the D is unclear. Trimming left V 2 bases short and J 8 bases short, with 12 bases between. Per the germline V gene, CDR1 is SNHLY and CDR2 is FYNNEI. CDR3 length: 14 amino acids. CDR3 protein: CASSERSPGEKLFF. In DNA form, the CDR3 reads TGTGCCAGCAGTGAACGGTCACCCGGGGAAAAACTGTTTTTT.

The chain couples TRBV10-1 to TRBJ1-4, with D perhaps matching TRBD1 (5 bases). CDR1 is WNHNN, CDR2 SYGVQD, per germline (reference sequence). V gave up 4 bases and J gave up 3 bases, with 9 bases separating them. CDR3 length: 14 amino acids. The CDR3 DNA follows: TGCGCCAGCAGTGGCGGGGGGGCTAATGAAAAACTGTTTTTT. Protein sequence: CASSGGGANEKLFF.

V and J are TRBV30 and TRBJ1-2; no clear D. Germline assignment: CDR1 GTSNPN and CDR2 SVGIG (reference sequence). Deletions cut 4 bases from V and 8 bases from J, with 17 bases between. CDR3 length: 13 amino acids. CDR3 in DNA: TGTGCCTGGATCTCTACCCGCGGGCGCGGCTACACCTTC. It encodes CAWISTRGRGYTF.

The chain joins TRBV5-5 to TRBJ2-3; D gene unclear. Looked up from germline, CDR1 is SGHKS and CDR2 is YYEKEE (reference sequence). V was pared by 0 bases and J by 0 bases, with 5 bases between. CDR3 length: 14 residues. Here the CDR3 reads CASSLGASTDTQYF. The DNA of the CDR3 is TGTGCCAGCAGCTTGGGGGCTAGCACAGATACGCAGTATTTT.

The chain has TRBV5-6 and TRBJ2-3, with D perhaps matching TRBD2 (5 bases). Germline V gene data show CDR1 as SGHDT and CDR2 as YYEEEE. This CDR3 is 16 amino acids long. The ends were cut back, 1 base at V and 0 bases at J, with 12 bases in the middle. The CDR3: CASSLRQRSSTDTQYF. The CDR3 DNA is TGTGCCAGCAGCTTGAGGCAGCGGTCTAGCACAGATACGCAGTATTTT.

The chain couples TRBV3-1 (or the pseudogene TRBV3-2) to TRBJ2-1; 7 bases map to TRBD2. V lost 1 base and J lost 6; bases outside the gene matches: 6. The germline V gene has CDR1 LGHDT and CDR2 YNNKEL (reference sequence). There are 15 residues in the CDR3. CDR3 in DNA: TGTGCCAGCAGCCAAGGGGGGACTACCATCAATGAGCAGTTCTTC. This gives the protein CASSQGGTTINEQFF.

V is TRBV7-2 and J is TRBJ2-2; D might be TRBD2 (6 bases). With 5 bases removed from V and 2 bases from J, the gap between germline ends came to 12 bases. CDR3 length: 15 amino acids. The germline CDR1 and CDR2 sequences are SGHTA and FQGNSA. The CDR3 loop is CASSPGLQNTGELFF. The DNA of the CDR3 is TGTGCCAGCAGCCCGGGACTCCAAAACACCGGGGAGCTGTTTTTT.

This rearrangement joins TRBV19 to TRBJ2-5, with 7 positions matching TRBD1. The CDR3 is 18 amino acids. J gave up 3 bases and V 1 base, and 14 bases lay outside the gene matches. In germline, CDR1 is LNHDA, CDR2 SQIVND (reference sequence). The CDR3: CASSIGFSSRQGEETQYF. CDR3 in DNA: TGTGCCAGTAGTATAGGGTTTTCTAGCAGACAGGGCGAAGAGACCCAGTACTTC.

The chain uses TRBV18 and TRBJ1-5; D is undetermined. The ends were cut back, 5 bases at V and 6 bases at J, with 14 bases in the middle. The CDR3 consists of 14 residues. The germline V gene encodes CDR1 KGHSH and CDR2 LQKENI. In DNA form, the CDR3 reads TGTGCCAGCTCATCCGGACTAGGCGGTCAGCCCCAGCATTTT. It translates to CASSSGLGGQPQHF.

The chain joins TRBV19 to TRBJ1-1; 8 positions agree with TRBD1. The CDR3 spans 13 residues. J was trimmed by 5 bases and V by 8 bases; bases with no gene match: 7. The V gene's germline CDR1 is LNHDA and CDR2 SQIVND (reference sequence). The CDR3 region is CASLDRARTEAFF. The CDR3 DNA follows: TGTGCCAGTTTGGACAGGGCGAGGACTGAAGCTTTCTTT.

The rearrangement links TRBV28 to TRBJ1-3, with a possible D match to TRBD1 (5 bases). The germline V and J ends were trimmed by 6 bases and 1 base, with 10 bases remaining between them. Germline V gene lookup returns CDR1 MDHEN and CDR2 SYDVKM. The CDR3 is 14 amino acids. CDR3 residues: CASSVQVSGNTIYF. The CDR3 nucleotides are TGTGCCAGCAGCGTACAGGTATCTGGAAACACCATATATTTT.

This clone has more than one count but fewer than ten. The V call is TRBV9, the J call TRBJ1-2; 7 nucleotides agree with TRBD1. J gave up 1 base and V 4 bases, and 4 bases lay outside the gene matches. Per germline, CDR1 SGDLS and CDR2 YYNGEE. There are 14 residues in the CDR3. Written as DNA, the CDR3 is TGTGCCAGCAGCCCCAGGGGGGATAACTATGGCTACACCTTC. It yields the protein CASSPRGDNYGYTF.

This clone was detected a few times. V usage is TRBV5-1 and J usage is TRBJ2-3; D perhaps matches TRBD1 (5 bases). There are 14 residues in the CDR3. The germline V gene encodes CDR1 SGHRS and CDR2 YFSETQ. Trimming stripped 2 bases from V and 6 bases from J, with 13 bases between. CDR3 in DNA: TGCGCCAGCAGCTTTCAAGGGGATGCGGATACGCAGTATTTT. This translates into CASSFQGDADTQYF.

CDR3 in amino acids: CASSPGLAVNIQYF. Here the CDR3 DNA reads TGTGCCAGCAGCCCGGGACTAGCGGTAAACATTCAGTACTTC. The J gene is TRBJ2-4, the V gene TRBV7-9; 11 nucleotides match TRBD2. With 5 bases clipped from V and 6 bases from J, the junction kept 3 bases outside the gene matches. Per the germline V gene, CDR1 is SEHNR and CDR2 is FQNEAQ (reference sequence). This CDR3 is 14 amino acids long. The full variable domain, its missing parts supplied by reference TRBV7-9 and TRBJ2-4, is DTGVSQNPRHKITKRGQNVTFRCDPISEHNRLYWYRQTLGQGPEFLTYFQNEAQLEKSRLLSDRFSAERPKGSFSTLEIQRTEQGDSAMYLCASSPGLAVNIQYFGAGTRLSVL.

As to this clone: Distinct nucleotide sequences in the sample also encode this CDR3. The chain has TRBV15 and TRBJ1-2; maybe TRBD1 (6 bases). The germline V gene encodes CDR1 LNHNV and CDR2 YYDKDF (reference sequence). Trimming took off 5 bases at V and 3 bases at J, with 16 bases between the two ends. The CDR3 runs 15 residues. CDR3: CATSGGQLGDYGYTF. The CDR3 DNA reads as TGTGCCACCAGCGGTGGACAGTTAGGGGACTATGGCTACACCTTC.

This clone was seen a single time. The chain couples TRBV18 to TRBJ1-2, with 12 bases fitting TRBD1. CDR3 size: 14 residues. Germline trimming cut 3 bases from V and 7 bases from J; bases unmatched to any gene: 3. CDR1 is KGHSH, CDR2 LQKENI, per germline. The CDR3 reads CASSPGTGGFGYTF. DNA of the CDR3: TGTGCCAGCTCACCTGGGACAGGGGGCTTTGGCTACACCTTC.

The rearrangement links TRBV18 to TRBJ2-2; no firm D call. The ends were cut back, 5 bases at V and 0 bases at J, with 4 bases in the middle. Germline V CDR1 and CDR2: KGHSH, LQKENI. The CDR3 sequence is 13 residues long. The CDR3 here is CASSSANTGELFF. The CDR3 nucleotides are TGTGCCAGCTCATCAGCGAACACCGGGGAGCTGTTTTTT. Full variable domain (missing parts from reference TRBV18 and TRBJ2-2): NAGVMQNPRHLVRRRGQEARLRCSPMKGHSHVYWYRQLPEEGLKFMVYLQKENIIDESGMPKERFSAEFPKEGPSILRIQQVVRGDSAAYFCASSSANTGELFFGEGSRLTVL.